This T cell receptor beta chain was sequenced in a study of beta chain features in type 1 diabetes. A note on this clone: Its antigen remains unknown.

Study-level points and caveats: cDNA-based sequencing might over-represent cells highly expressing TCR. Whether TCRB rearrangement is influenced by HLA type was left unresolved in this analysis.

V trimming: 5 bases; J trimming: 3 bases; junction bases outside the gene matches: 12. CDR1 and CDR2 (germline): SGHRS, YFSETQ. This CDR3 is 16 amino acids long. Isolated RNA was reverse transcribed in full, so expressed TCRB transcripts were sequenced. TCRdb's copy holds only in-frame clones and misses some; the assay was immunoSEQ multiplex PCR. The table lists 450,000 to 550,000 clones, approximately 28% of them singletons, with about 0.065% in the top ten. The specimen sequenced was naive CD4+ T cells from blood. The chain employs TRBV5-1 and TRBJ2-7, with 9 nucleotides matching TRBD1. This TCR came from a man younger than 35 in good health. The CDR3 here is CASSLQGAGRSYEQYF. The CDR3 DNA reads TGCGCCAGCAGTTTACAGGGGGCCGGGCGGAGCTACGAGCAGTACTTC.